This T cell receptor (beta chain) was found in a study of tumor-infiltrating lymphocytes in primary liver carcinoma. In the study overall: Maximum tumor diameters ranged from roughly 4.2 to 11 cm, stage T1-T3 N0M0.

Total RNA and DNA came together from roughly 20-30 mg of bulk tissue without cell sorting. Resecting the tumor surgically was how the patients' primary liver carcinoma was treated. Concerning this clonotype itself: The antigen remains undetermined. The conserved closing phenylalanine or tryptophan is absent in this CDR3, likely reflecting a read error.

With a constant-region primer, TCR beta cDNA was made from around 530 ng of total RNA. Researchers made the TCR beta libraries by running three nested multiplex PCR rounds with slightly modified ARM-PCR. For roughly 11 cycles apiece, the opening two PCR rounds ran with TRBV1-TRBV30 forward primers and a C-beta reverse primer. Using its own MiXCR run on the multiplex PCR reads, TCRdb lists one record per CDR3 protein. Among roughly 86,000 distinct CDR3 sequences listed, 65% to 70% were seen once. The CDR3 totals 11 residues. CDR1 and CDR2 (germline): SNHLY, FYNNEI. V was pared by 5 bases and J by 6 bases, with 6 bases between. Study outcomes and limitations: Tumor tissue displayed a significantly greater top-250-clone fraction than blood (p = 0.039). Tumor-adjacent and tumor-blood pairs shared a smaller degree of overlap than tumor region pairs.

This receptor was taken from a man aged 35 to 55 with primary liver carcinoma and hepatitis B virus infection. Sequences were obtained from tumor-adjacent normal liver tissue. V is TRBV2 and J is TRBJ2-3, with D perhaps TRBD2 (6 bases). The CDR3 loop reads CASSLADTQYL. CDR3 sequence (DNA): TGTGCCAGCAGTCTAGCGGATACGCAGTATCTT.